Presented here are 26 T cell receptor beta chains from one specimen sequenced in a study of T cell responses to AZD1222 COVID-19 vaccine. Assay: immunoSEQ multiplex PCR; the TCRdb copy retains only in-frame clones and omits some. The table shows 35,000 to 55,000 clones, with 80% occurring only once. The sample here was peripheral blood, taken 28 days after the second dose of the MenACWY control vaccine. These receptors originate from an adult who received the MenACWY meningococcal vaccine as a control.

This clone was seen more than once but under ten times. The rearrangement links TRBV2 to TRBJ1-2; 10 nucleotides agree with TRBD1. The CDR3 spans 15 residues. V lost 0 bases, J lost 8 bases, and 6 bases stayed unmatched. Germline V gene lookup returns CDR1 SNHLY and CDR2 FYNNEI. The DNA for the CDR3 is TGTGCCAGCAGTGAAGCGCGGGGGACAGGGGTGGGCTACACCTTC. Translating it yields CASSEARGTGVGYTF.

This chain joins TRBV6-5 and TRBJ1-4, with 9 bases that match TRBD1. The germline gives CDR1 MNHEY, CDR2 SVGAGI. The V and J ends lost 3 bases and 7 bases, in that order; junction bases with no gene match: 3. This CDR3 region has 14 residues. In DNA, the CDR3 is TGTGCCAGCAGTTATTCGGACAGGGGTGAAAAACTGTTTTTT. Its translation is CASSYSDRGEKLFF.

The chain uses TRBV19 and TRBJ1-3; no reliable D call. V was shortened by 3 bases and J by 0 bases, with 12 bases between the two germline ends. The CDR3 is 16 residues long. Germline V gene lookup returns CDR1 LNHDA and CDR2 SQIVND (reference sequence). CDR3 sequence: CASSIPGGSSGNTIYF. CDR3 in DNA: TGTGCCAGTAGTATCCCCGGCGGAAGCTCTGGAAACACCATATATTTT.

The V and J genes are TRBV20-1 and TRBJ2-3; unclear D gene. Trimming pared 5 bases from V and 6 bases from J, leaving 9 bases between. This CDR3 has 11 amino acids. CDR1 and CDR2 (germline): DFQATT, SNEGSKA (reference sequence). CDR3 bases: TGCAGTGCTCCTCTGAGCGATACGCAGTATTTT. Translating gives CSAPLSDTQYF.

The gene calls are TRBV30 and TRBJ1-1; D might be TRBD1 (6 bases). Germline CDR1 is GTSNPN and CDR2 is SVGIG (reference sequence). Deletions cut 4 bases from V and 0 bases from J, with 9 bases between. The CDR3 is 13 amino acids. The CDR3 is CAWKQGLNTEAFF. The CDR3 DNA is TGTGCCTGGAAACAGGGCCTGAACACTGAAGCTTTCTTT.

This chain uses TRBV10-1 with TRBJ2-1; 8 bases line up with TRBD2. The CDR3 sequence is 15 residues long. The germline V gene encodes CDR1 WNHNN and CDR2 SYGVQD (reference sequence). After removal of 3 bases from V and 7 bases from J, the junction contained 8 bases not matched to a gene. DNA for the CDR3: TGCGCCAGCAGTGAAAGTAGCGGGGCCGGGAATGAGCAGTTCTTC. It encodes CASSESSGAGNEQFF.

The rearrangement links TRBV19 to TRBJ1-1, with TRBD1 identical over 8 bases. V shed 6 bases, J shed 0 bases, and the junction held 6 bases outside the gene matches. CDR3 length: 15 residues. CDR1 and CDR2 (germline): LNHDA, SQIVND (reference sequence). This chain's CDR3 is CASRRTGSVNTEAFF. CDR3 bases: TGTGCCAGTAGGAGGACAGGGAGCGTGAACACTGAAGCTTTCTTT.

The chain employs TRBV5-1 and TRBJ1-3, with 9 bases fitting TRBD1. The ends lost 4 bases at V and 7 bases at J; junction bases unmatched: 21. The CDR3 spans 19 residues. The germline V gene encodes CDR1 SGHRS and CDR2 YFSETQ. In DNA, the CDR3 is TGCGCCAGCAGCCAATCCTCCGGGACAGGGAGGTACGGAGGGAACACCATATATTTT. Its protein product is CASSQSSGTGRYGGNTIYF.

The chain couples TRBV2 to TRBJ1-1; D gene ambiguous. This CDR3 has 12 residues. Germline values: CDR1 SNHLY, CDR2 FYNNEI. Between the trimmed V and J ends, which lost 4 bases and 2 bases, there was a span of 5 bases. CDR3 region: CASSGGNTEAFF. The CDR3 DNA is TGTGCCAGCAGTGGGGGAAACACTGAAGCTTTCTTT.

V gene TRBV27 combines with J gene TRBJ2-7; 7 bases match TRBD1. Germline assignment: CDR1 MNHEY and CDR2 SMNVEV (reference sequence). With 2 bases clipped from V and 3 bases from J, the junction kept 4 bases outside the gene matches. CDR3 length: 14 amino acids. CDR3 region: CASSLDRVGYEQYF. DNA of the CDR3: TGTGCCAGCAGTTTAGACAGGGTGGGCTACGAGCAGTACTTC.

The chain has TRBV19 and TRBJ2-2, with 8 bases identical to TRBD1. V was clipped by 6 bases and J by 4 bases; unmatched bases: 7. This CDR3 is built from 15 residues. Germline V gives CDR1 LNHDA, CDR2 SQIVND (reference sequence). DNA for the CDR3: TGTGCCAGTAGAGCAACAGGGGGACCCACCGGGGAGCTGTTTTTT. As protein: CASRATGGPTGELFF.

DNA for the CDR3: TGTGCCAGCAGTCCTTGGGGGACAGGGGGGAACACTGAAGCTTTCTTT. Translating it yields CASSPWGTGGNTEAFF. This sequence joins TRBV27 and TRBJ1-1; TRBD1 matches at 11 bases. This CDR3 has 16 amino acids. The trim removed 5 bases at V and 1 base at J, leaving 6 bases unmatched. CDR1 and CDR2 from the germline V gene are MNHEY and SMNVEV (reference sequence).

V and J are TRBV25-1 and TRBJ2-7, with TRBD2 identical over 7 bases. Trimming at V came to 5 bases and at J to 5 bases, leaving 6 bases not matched to a gene. This CDR3 is built from 13 residues. The germline gives CDR1 MGHDK, CDR2 SYGVNS. The CDR3 reads CASSRDYLDEQYV. DNA of the CDR3: TGTGCCAGCAGTCGGGACTACCTTGACGAGCAGTACGTC.

This clone was picked up a small number of times. V usage is TRBV27 and J usage is TRBJ2-5; possibly TRBD1 for D (6 bases). The germline CDR1 and CDR2 sequences are MNHEY and SMNVEV (reference sequence). With 5 bases removed from V and 4 bases from J, the gap between germline ends came to 11 bases. CDR3 length equals 13 residues. Here the CDR3 DNA reads TGTGCCAGCAGTCTACAGGGTTTAGAGACCCAGTACTTC. Protein product: CASSLQGLETQYF.

This clone appeared once. V is TRBV6-5 and J is TRBJ1-1; no clear D. The CDR3 has 14 amino acids. V lost 6 bases and J lost 1, with 12 bases in between. Per the germline V gene, CDR1 is MNHEY and CDR2 is SVGAGI. This chain's CDR3 is CASRPGIRNTEAFF. In nucleotides, the CDR3 is TGTGCCAGCAGGCCCGGGATTAGGAACACTGAAGCTTTCTTT.

This clone occurred once. This chain links TRBV19 with TRBJ1-4; unclear D gene. The germline gives CDR1 LNHDA, CDR2 SQIVND (reference sequence). Trimming took off 4 bases at V and 5 bases at J, with 17 bases between the two ends. The length of the CDR3 is 16 residues. CDR3 region: CASSTSAGSWNEKLFF. Here the CDR3 DNA reads TGTGCCAGTAGTACATCCGCCGGTTCCTGGAATGAAAAACTGTTTTTT.

CDR3 loop: CASSLPQGVGETQYF. The CDR3 bases are TGTGCCAGCAGTTTACCGCAGGGGGTAGGGGAGACCCAGTACTTC. The chain is built from TRBV28 and TRBJ2-5; 7 bases agree with TRBD1. Germline-derived CDR1 and CDR2 are MDHEN and SYDVKM. The CDR3 runs to 15 residues. The V segment lost 2 bases and the J segment 5 bases; nucleotides outside the gene matches: 8.

This sequence joins TRBV10-3 and TRBJ2-1, with 9 nucleotides matching TRBD1. The ends lost 7 bases at V and 8 bases at J; junction bases unmatched: 9. The CDR3 spans 14 residues. Per the germline V gene, CDR1 is ENHRY and CDR2 is SYGVKD. The CDR3 nucleotides read TGTGCCATCAACCCCCGGGACAGGGACGATGAGCAGTTCTTC. Translated, it gives CAINPRDRDDEQFF.

The chain recombines TRBV24-1 with TRBJ2-5; D is possibly TRBD1 or TRBD2 (5 bases each). Germline V lookup: CDR1 KGHDR, CDR2 SFDVKD. The CDR3 runs to 17 residues. V gave up 3 bases and J gave up 7 bases, with 23 bases separating them. The CDR3 coding sequence is TGTGCCACCAGTGATAGACCCGGGGCAGACCTTCGGGGGACCCAGTACTTC. Translating gives CATSDRPGADLRGTQYF.

The chain combines TRBV24-1 with TRBJ2-7; D gene ambiguous. Germline V gives CDR1 KGHDR, CDR2 SFDVKD. V dropped 1 base and J dropped 3 bases, with 6 bases sitting between them. The CDR3 runs to 13 residues. The CDR3 spells CATSDFYSYEQYF. CDR3 coding DNA: TGTGCCACCAGTGATTTCTACAGCTACGAGCAGTACTTC.

This clone ranks as large. V and J are TRBV7-9 and TRBJ2-2; D gene uncertain. This CDR3 has 12 residues. From germline, CDR1 is SEHNR and CDR2 FQNEAQ (reference sequence). The ends were cut back, 5 bases at V and 8 bases at J, with 9 bases in the middle. The CDR3 region is CASSPPLGELFF. CDR3 nucleotide sequence: TGTGCCAGCAGCCCCCCTTTAGGGGAGCTGTTTTTT.

CDR3 coding DNA: TGTGCCAGCAGTTGGGCAGGGGGAGGCTACACCTTC. Amino acid sequence: CASSWAGGGYTF. V usage is TRBV28 and J usage is TRBJ1-2; the match to TRBD1 covers 7 bases. CDR3 length: 12 residues. Germline V gives CDR1 MDHEN, CDR2 SYDVKM. V lost 4 bases and J lost 8; bases outside the gene matches: 4.

The V and J genes are TRBV5-1 and TRBJ2-2; 9 bases agree with TRBD2. V lost 5 bases to trimming and J lost 0 bases; unmatched junction nucleotides: 2. Germline V gene data show CDR1 as SGHRS and CDR2 as YFSETQ. This CDR3 is built from 15 residues. In DNA form, the CDR3 reads TGCGCCAGCAGTCTAGCGGGGCCGAACACCGGGGAGCTGTTTTTT. Residues: CASSLAGPNTGELFF.

The V gene is TRBV11-2, the J gene TRBJ2-2; 9 bases are shared with TRBD2. The CDR3 is 17 residues long. CDR1 and CDR2 from the germline V gene are SGHAT and FQNNGV. Trimming cost V 1 base and J 3 bases; bases outside gene matches: 6. This chain's CDR3 is CASSLAAGGSYTGELFF. The CDR3 nucleotides are TGTGCCAGCAGCTTAGCGGCGGGAGGGTCGTACACCGGGGAGCTGTTTTTT. Full variable domain (remainder filled in from reference TRBV11-2 and TRBJ2-2): EAGVAQSPRYKIIEKRQSVAFWCNPISGHATLYWYQQILGQGPKLLIQFQNNGVVDDSQLPKDRFSAERLKGVDSTLKIQPAKLEDSAVYLCASSLAAGGSYTGELFFGEGSRLTVL.

The genes are TRBV6-5 and TRBJ2-7; D not certain. V was clipped by 0 bases and J by 1 base, with 7 bases between them. In germline, CDR1 is MNHEY, CDR2 SVGAGI. This CDR3 contains 14 residues. The CDR3 nucleotides read TGTGCCAGCAGTTACTCTGCAGGATCCTACGAGCAGTACTTC. Translated, it gives CASSYSAGSYEQYF.

This chain connects TRBV4-2 to TRBJ2-1, with 7 bases identical to TRBD2. The CDR3 runs 16 residues. Looked up from germline, CDR1 is LGHNA and CDR2 is YNFKEQ. V lost 6 bases, J lost 7 bases, and 15 bases stayed unmatched. The CDR3, as DNA: TGTGCCAGCAGTATCAGTCTAGCGGATCCATCTAATGAGCAGTTCTTC. Protein: CASSISLADPSNEQFF.